This T cell receptor beta chain was captured in a study of shared clonotypes between healthy human individuals. Study context: Per-donor plates numbered three CD4 naive, three CD4 memory, two CD8 naive and one CD8 memory.

A remark on this clone: No antigen is known for it.

Broader study findings: The study found roughly 5% of naive CD4 clonotypes shared across a few donors.

J lost 6 bases, V lost 10 bases, and 11 bases had no gene match. The CDR3 covers 14 residues. Germline CDR1 ENHRY, CDR2 SYGVKD. Caucasian adults living in Nashville, Tennessee, provided all samples. Several immunoSEQ plates received, in even portions, the genomic DNA of each subset. Some clones are missing from TCRdb's copy, which holds only in-frame ones; the method was immunoSEQ multiplex PCR. The table includes roughly 680,000 clones, approximately 72% detected once. The rearrangement links TRBV10-3 to TRBJ1-2; 10 bases are a match to TRBD1. The sequencing input was memory CD4+ T cells sorted from blood. Subset: CD45RA-negative fraction. The clonotype was recovered from a woman aged 25 to 39 in good health. As DNA, the CDR3 is TGTGCCAGCAGGCCGACCGGGACAGGGGATGGCTACACCTTC. Translated, it gives CASRPTGTGDGYTF.